The rows below give T cell receptor beta chains drawn from one sample of a study of cytomegalovirus exposure and HLA in healthy donors. Repertoires were generated with immunoSEQ multiplex PCR, while TCRdb's copy carries only in-frame clones and drops some. The repertoire holds 190,000 or so clones, more than 65% seen once, with approximately 3% in the top ten. The sequenced material came from PBMCs. These receptors all come from a woman aged 18-29 years in good health and CMV-seropositive. CDR3s include the opening cysteine and the closing phenylalanine or tryptophan. The D gene is left open where the match is weak. The size of a clone is reported for some rows only, either as once, few or many, or as a class for expanded clones.

TGTGCCAGCAGTGAAGCCCCCCCTAGCGGGGGTGCCCAGTACTTC,CASSEAPPSGGAQYF,-,TRBV2,TRBD2,TRBJ2-5
TGCAGCGTTGCGGACAGGGCAGTCTATGGCTACACCTTC,CSVADRAVYGYTF,-,TRBV29-1,TRBD1,TRBJ1-2
TGTGCCAGCAGGGCCGGGACAGGCGTCTCCTACGAGCAGTACTTC,CASRAGTGVSYEQYF,few,TRBV2,TRBD1,TRBJ2-7
TGTGCCAGCAGTGAAGCGCTAGCGGGGGGACCGATAGTAGAGACCCAGTACTTC,CASSEALAGGPIVETQYF,-,TRBV6-1,TRBD2,TRBJ2-5
TGTGCCAGCAGCTTAGAAACAGGATCATACGAGCAGTACTTC,CASSLETGSYEQYF,-,TRBV7-7,-,TRBJ2-7
TGTGCCAGCAGCTTAGCGCAGGATAACAGGGGCTACAATGAGCAGTTCTTC,CASSLAQDNRGYNEQFF,few,TRBV7-9,TRBD1,TRBJ2-1
TGTGCCAGTAGACAGGGGGCGTTTGCTGGCTACACCTTC,CASRQGAFAGYTF,-,TRBV19,TRBD1,TRBJ1-2
TGTGCCAGCAGCTTAGTGGGGACTGGGGGGGGAGGCTTTTCTCAGCCCCAGCATTTT,CASSLVGTGGGGFSQPQHF,-,TRBV7-2,-,TRBJ1-5
TGCGCCAGCAGTCGGGCAGGGAGGTTGGATCAGCCCCAGCATTTT,CASSRAGRLDQPQHF,-,TRBV23-1,-,TRBJ1-5
TGTGCCACCAGCAGAGTAACTCGGGACAGGCACATAGAGCAGTACTTC,CATSRVTRDRHIEQYF,-,TRBV15,TRBD1,TRBJ2-7
TGTGCCAGCAGCCCCTCCAGGGTGAACACTGAAGCTTTCTTT,CASSPSRVNTEAFF,once,TRBV7-9,-,TRBJ1-1
TGTGCCAGCAGCCCAGGGGTAGCTAATGAAAAACTGTTTTTT,CASSPGVANEKLFF,-,TRBV7-2,-,TRBJ1-4
TGTGCCACCAGCGCACTCTTAGGGGGCGACGTCTATGGCTACACCTTC,CATSALLGGDVYGYTF,-,TRBV15,TRBD1,TRBJ1-2
TGTGCCAGCAGACCCTACTACGAGCAGTACTTC,CASRPYYEQYF,once,TRBV13,-,TRBJ2-7
TGTGCCAGCAGCGTAGGGCGCACAGGGCCGGATCTGGGAACTGAAGCTTTCTTT,CASSVGRTGPDLGTEAFF,-,TRBV9,-,TRBJ1-1
TGTGCCAGCAGCTTGGCCCGAACAGGGGCCGGGGAGCTGTTTTTT,CASSLARTGAGELFF,-,TRBV5-4,TRBD1,TRBJ2-2
TGTGCCAGCAGCTTGGCGCCAGGATACGAGCAGTACTTC,CASSLAPGYEQYF,-,TRBV5-6,-,TRBJ2-7
TGTGCCAGCAGCACCCCGGAGGCGGGAAAAAATGAGCAGTTCTTC,CASSTPEAGKNEQFF,-,TRBV7-9,-,TRBJ2-1
TGTGCCAGTTCCCCGTCTCAGGGGAGAGGCCTATATGGCTACACCTTC,CASSPSQGRGLYGYTF,once,TRBV6-4,-,TRBJ1-2
TGTGCCAGCAGTTTCTCTACACCGGGACATAACTACGAGCAGTACTTC,CASSFSTPGHNYEQYF,-,TRBV27,-,TRBJ2-7
TGCAGCGCCTCGACAGGAGTCGATGAGCAGTTCTTC,CSASTGVDEQFF,few,TRBV29-1,-,TRBJ2-1
TGCGCCAGCAGTGCCTCGGGGGTCTTCCCAGATACGCAGTATTTT,CASSASGVFPDTQYF,once,TRBV10-1,-,TRBJ2-3
TGTGCCAGCAGCAACGACAGGGGAAGGTCCTACGAGCAGTACTTC,CASSNDRGRSYEQYF,once,TRBV9,TRBD1,TRBJ2-7
TGCGCCAGCAGCCAAGGCAGTACCTACAATGAGCAGTTCTTC,CASSQGSTYNEQFF,once,TRBV4-1,-,TRBJ2-1
TGCAGCGTTGTTTCAGGGGGGAATGAAAAACTGTTTTTT,CSVVSGGNEKLFF,few,TRBV29-1,TRBD1,TRBJ1-4
TGTGCCAGCAGTCCCGGACAGAACCACAGAGGTACGCAGTATTTT,CASSPGQNHRGTQYF,-,TRBV6-5,-,TRBJ2-3
TGTGCCAGCAGCCTCGGACAGGGCGTCACCACTGAAGCTTTCTTT,CASSLGQGVTTEAFF,-,TRBV13,TRBD1,TRBJ1-1
TGTGCCAGCAGCCTCCACGGGGGGGGGACTAATAACGAGCAGTACTTC,CASSLHGGGTNNEQYF,-,TRBV7-2,TRBD2,TRBJ2-7
TGTGCCAGCAGACAGGACAGTGAAGCTTTCTTT,CASRQDSEAFF,few,TRBV7-9,-,TRBJ1-1
TGTGCCAGTGGAGGGGGCCGCAACACTGAAGCTTTCTTT,CASGGGRNTEAFF,-,TRBV2,TRBD1,TRBJ1-1
TGTGCCAGCCGGGACAGTTTGAATAGCAATCAGCCCCAGCATTTT,CASRDSLNSNQPQHF,-,TRBV21-1,-,TRBJ1-5